This TCR beta chain derives from a study of blood T cells in healthy people across ages. Ten milliliters of peripheral blood were drawn from each donor into EDTA-treated tubes. Using a J-beta primer mix together with a sample-barcoded 5' primer, a second PCR was run for roughly 6 to 11 cycles. A template-switch adaptor containing 12 random nucleotides labeled each cDNA molecule. Via MiXCR, TCRdb re-called the 5' RACE reads, giving one row per CDR3 protein. The sample contains approximately 800,000 distinct CDR3 sequences, roughly 24% of which appear only once. The germline V gene has CDR1 GTSNPN and CDR2 SVGIG (reference sequence). The CDR3 sequence is 14 residues long. Trimming took 0 bases from V and 6 from J; bases not matched to a gene: 5. The sample also formed part of further work on T cells of mothers and their children. From that report: Samples were provided by three healthy Caucasian mothers and their six children.

This chain connects TRBV30 to TRBJ2-1, with TRBD2 matching over 7 bases. The clonotype comes from a boy between 10 and 17 years old in good health. The material sequenced was blood. The CDR3 is CAWSVSGVPNEQFF. CDR3 nucleotide sequence: TGTGCCTGGAGTGTAAGCGGGGTACCCAATGAGCAGTTCTTC.